This T cell receptor beta chain came from a study of OX40 agonist ivuxolimab in advanced cancers. Whole-study context: Dosing consisted of intravenous ivuxolimab at 0.01 to 10 mg/kg every 2 weeks. A diagnosis of hepatocellular carcinoma, melanoma, renal cell or head and neck cancer was present in dose-escalation patients. Participants averaged approximately 61 years of age (range roughly 23 to 90) and were roughly 80% male. Study results and limitations: With doses of 0.1 to 3.0 mg/kg, CD4+ and CD8+ blood T cells had undergone clonal expansion by week 6.

Clones were read by immunoSEQ multiplex PCR, and TCRdb kept only the in-frame ones, dropping some. This table holds approximately 70,000 clones, 85% to 95% found once. Concerning this clone: No antigen is known for it.

The junction had 2 bases not matched to a gene; V was cut back by 6 bases and J by 8 bases. This CDR3 has 14 residues. CDR1 LNHDA and CDR2 SQIVND come from the germline V gene (reference sequence). The TCR was taken from an adult with an advanced solid tumor such as melanoma, head and neck, liver or kidney cancer. The chain combines TRBV19 with TRBJ2-1, with 15 bases lining up with TRBD2. The specimen was CD4+ or CD8+ T cells sorted from blood, collected in a trial of the OX40 agonist ivuxolimab. The CDR3 here is CASRWTSGRDEQFF. In DNA form, the CDR3 reads TGTGCCAGTAGGTGGACTAGCGGGAGGGATGAGCAGTTCTTC. The variable domain in full, completed from reference TRBV19 and TRBJ2-1, reads DGGITQSPKYLFRKEGQNVTLSCEQNLNHDAMYWYRQDPGQGLRLIYYSQIVNDFQKGDIAEGYSVSREKKESFPLTVTSAQKNPTAFYLCASRWTSGRDEQFFGPGTRLTVL.